At least ten counts were recorded for the clone carrying this TCR beta chain. This record comes from a study of T cell repertoires in cytomegalovirus infection. From the reads, TCRdb called clonotypes with MiXCR, one entry per CDR3 protein. The sample records 150,000 to 200,000 distinct CDR3 sequences, approximately 9.7% being singletons. Germline CDR1 reads SGHTA; CDR2 reads FQGNSA. The CDR3 has 15 residues. V was clipped by 3 bases and J by 0 bases; unmatched bases: 0. The sequence was collected from a human donor in good health (CMV status not recorded). Some clones in this sample may be carry-over from other donors' samples. The sequenced material came from PBMCs. The chain uses TRBV7-2 and TRBJ2-1, with 9 bases lining up with TRBD2. CDR3 sequence reads: CASSFSGSSYNEQFF. The CDR3 DNA is TGTGCCAGCAGCTTTAGCGGGAGCTCCTACAATGAGCAGTTCTTC. Full variable domain (remainder filled in from reference TRBV7-2 and TRBJ2-1): GAGVSQSPSNKVTEKGKDVELRCDPISGHTALYWYRQSLGQGLEFLIYFQGNSAPDKSGLPSDRFSAERTGGSVSTLTIQRTQQEDSAVYLCASSFSGSSYNEQFFGPGTRLTVL.